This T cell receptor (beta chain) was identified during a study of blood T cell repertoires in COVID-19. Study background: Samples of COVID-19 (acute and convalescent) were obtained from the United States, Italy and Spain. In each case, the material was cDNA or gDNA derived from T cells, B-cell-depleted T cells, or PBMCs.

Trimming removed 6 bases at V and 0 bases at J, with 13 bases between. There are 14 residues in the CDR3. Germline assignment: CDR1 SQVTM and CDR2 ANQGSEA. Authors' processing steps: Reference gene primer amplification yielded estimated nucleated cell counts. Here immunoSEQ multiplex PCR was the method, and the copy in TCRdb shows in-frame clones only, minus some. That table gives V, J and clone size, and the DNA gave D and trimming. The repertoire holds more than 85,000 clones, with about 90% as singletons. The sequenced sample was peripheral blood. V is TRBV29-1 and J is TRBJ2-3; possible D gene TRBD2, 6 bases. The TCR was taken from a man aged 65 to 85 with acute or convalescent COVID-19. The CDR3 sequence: CSVDLAPSTDTQYF. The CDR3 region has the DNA TGCAGCGTCGACCTAGCGCCGAGCACAGATACGCAGTATTTT.